The 27 T cell receptor beta chains below come from one sample, sequenced in a study of human T cells and chemical hapten exposure. Using its own MiXCR run on the RACE reads, TCRdb lists one record per CDR3 protein. The sample carries a few hundred thousand distinct CDR3 sequences, about 7.7% recorded once. Described time point: pre-sensitization, week 0. The sample's treatment: therapeutic diphenylcyclopropenone sensitization with weekly scalp DPC. Material: whole blood, obtained in connection with sensitization to the hapten diphenylcyclopropenone (DPC). Source of these receptors: a man younger than 35 with alopecia areata. Some clones in this sample may be carry-over from other donors' samples.

The rearrangement joins TRBV7-3 to TRBJ2-1, with D possibly called TRBD1 or TRBD2 (5 bases each). Trimming left V 5 bases short and J 4 bases short, with 18 bases between. This CDR3 comprises 16 residues. Germline V gives CDR1 SGHTA, CDR2 FQGTGA. The CDR3 spells CASSPNSGGPYNEQFF. CDR3 DNA: TGTGCCAGCAGCCCTAACTCTGGGGGTCCATACAATGAGCAGTTCTTC.

The rearrangement links TRBV2 to TRBJ1-4; D is unresolved. The CDR3 has 15 residues. Germline V CDR1 and CDR2: SNHLY, FYNNEI. The V end lost 4 bases, the J end lost 7 bases, and 16 bases lay between the germline ends. The CDR3 nucleotides read TGTGCCAGCAGTGGATCTGCCTACCGCACTGAAAAACTGTTTTTT. It yields the protein CASSGSAYRTEKLFF.

This clonotype was counted ten times or more. The V call is TRBV7-9, the J call TRBJ1-2, with D possibly TRBD1 on 5 matching bases. Trimming cost V 1 base and J 2 bases, with 5 bases left between them. This CDR3 region has 13 residues. CDR1 and CDR2 (germline): SEHNR, FQNEAQ (reference sequence). This chain's CDR3 is CASSLEGNYGYTF. CDR3 in DNA: TGTGCCAGCAGCTTAGAGGGGAACTATGGCTACACCTTC.

This clonotype has more than one count but fewer than ten. V and J are TRBV5-1 and TRBJ1-1; 7 positions agree with TRBD1. The CDR3 has 13 amino acids. In germline, CDR1 is SGHRS, CDR2 YFSETQ. The J segment lost 3 bases and the V segment lost 4 bases, leaving 3 bases of the junction unmatched. The CDR3 reads CASSKTGYTEAFF. Here the CDR3 DNA reads TGCGCCAGCAGCAAGACAGGGTACACTGAAGCTTTCTTT.

V usage is TRBV4-3 and J usage is TRBJ1-2, with D possibly being TRBD1 (6 bases). The CDR3 contains 16 residues. Germline assignment: CDR1 LGHNA and CDR2 YSLEER. V was trimmed by 2 bases and J by 1 base, leaving 14 bases between them. The CDR3 loop reads CASSQQYRVVNYGYTF. The CDR3 DNA follows: TGCGCCAGCAGCCAACAGTACAGGGTCGTTAACTATGGCTACACCTTC.

This chain joins TRBV20-1 and TRBJ2-3, with D tentatively TRBD2 (5 bases). The CDR3 length is 16 residues. V was shortened by 5 bases and J by 0 bases, with 18 bases between the two germline ends. The germline V gene encodes CDR1 DFQATT and CDR2 SNEGSKA (reference sequence). CDR3 residues: CSAETLAWASTDTQYF. The CDR3 nucleotides read TGCAGTGCTGAAACCCTAGCATGGGCTAGCACAGATACGCAGTATTTT.

The chain has TRBV3-1 and TRBJ1-5; 9 bases match TRBD1. There are 15 residues in the CDR3. Trimming at V came to 4 bases and at J to 7 bases, leaving 8 bases not matched to a gene. Germline V CDR1 and CDR2: LGHDT, YNNKEL (reference sequence). The CDR3 region is CASSLNWDRDQPQHF. CDR3 sequence (DNA): TGTGCCAGCAGCCTGAATTGGGACAGGGACCAGCCCCAGCATTTT.

The rearrangement uses TRBV7-3 and TRBJ1-1; no clear D. Trimming pared 4 bases from V and 1 base from J, leaving 7 bases between. Per germline, CDR1 SGHTA and CDR2 FQGTGA. The CDR3 is 13 amino acids. Here the CDR3 DNA reads TGTGCCAGCAGCTCCTCAGAGAACACTGAAGCTTTCTTT. This gives the protein CASSSSENTEAFF.

This clonotype was seen more than once but under ten times. V is TRBV28 and J is TRBJ1-5, with 10 positions matching TRBD1. V lost 5 bases and J lost 6; bases outside the gene matches: 7. CDR3 length: 15 amino acids. CDR1 is MDHEN and CDR2 is SYDVKM in the germline V gene. The CDR3 loop reads CASSVDRGLRQPQHF. CDR3 in DNA: TGTGCCAGCAGTGTCGACAGGGGGCTCCGTCAGCCCCAGCATTTT.

The V call is TRBV6-1, the J call TRBJ2-7; D is unresolved. Trimming pared 3 bases from V and 1 base from J, leaving 4 bases between. The CDR3 has 12 residues. Looked up from germline, CDR1 is MNHNS and CDR2 is SASEGT. CDR3 sequence: CASSDASYEQYF. DNA for the CDR3: TGTGCCAGCAGTGACGCTTCCTACGAGCAGTACTTC.

In this sample, this clonotype turned up a few times. V is TRBV4-3 and J is TRBJ1-6; D might be TRBD1 (5 bases). In germline, CDR1 is LGHNA, CDR2 YSLEER. V gave up 0 bases and J gave up 0 bases, with 15 bases separating them. This CDR3 contains 19 residues. The CDR3 sequence: CASSQDRRQTSSYNSPLHF. The CDR3 bases are TGCGCCAGCAGCCAAGATAGGAGACAGACGAGCTCCTATAATTCACCCCTCCACTTT.

This clonotype was seen ten or more times. The chain carries TRBV4-3 and TRBJ1-2; the D gene is possibly TRBD1 (5 bases). The V and J ends lost 0 bases and 6 bases respectively, with 14 bases between them. Germline-derived CDR1 and CDR2 are LGHNA and YSLEER. This CDR3 comprises 15 residues. Here the CDR3 reads CASSQDRAGRNGYTF. The CDR3 DNA is TGCGCCAGCAGCCAAGATCGCGCAGGGAGGAATGGCTACACCTTC.

This clonotype turned up a few times. The chain has TRBV4-2 and TRBJ1-5; D gene uncertain. CDR1 is LGHNA, CDR2 YNFKEQ, per germline. This CDR3 comprises 15 residues. The V end lost 1 base, the J end lost 3 bases, and 10 bases lay between the germline ends. In DNA form, the CDR3 reads TGTGCCAGCAGCCAAGCTCAACGAAACAATCAGCCCCAGCATTTT. Translated, it gives CASSQAQRNNQPQHF.

At least ten counts were recorded for this clonotype. V gene TRBV4-1 combines with J gene TRBJ1-2, with D possibly matching TRBD1 (5 bases). The V end lost 0 bases, the J end lost 4 bases, and 6 bases lay between the germline ends. Germline assignment: CDR1 MGHRA and CDR2 YSYEKL. The CDR3 is 13 residues long. This chain's CDR3 is CASSQETAYGYTF. The CDR3 DNA follows: TGCGCCAGCAGCCAAGAGACAGCCTATGGCTACACCTTC.

V usage is TRBV6-5 and J usage is TRBJ2-3; 9 nucleotides agree with TRBD1. This CDR3 contains 16 residues. V trimming: 5 bases; J trimming: 1 base; junction bases outside the gene matches: 7. Germline V gene data show CDR1 as MNHEY and CDR2 as SVGAGI. In DNA, the CDR3 is TGTGCCAGCAGTGATCGACAGGGGGTACGCACAGATACGCAGTATTTT. It is translated as CASSDRQGVRTDTQYF.

The table lists this clonotype with a few counts. The gene calls are TRBV20-1 and TRBJ2-2; possibly TRBD1 for D (6 bases). The CDR3 runs 13 residues. Trimming pared 2 bases from V and 6 bases from J, leaving 10 bases between. Germline V gene lookup returns CDR1 DFQATT and CDR2 SNEGSKA (reference sequence). The CDR3, as DNA: TGCAGTGCTAGACAGGGGACCGCCGGGGAGCTGTTTTTT. This translates into CSARQGTAGELFF.

There are many counts of this clonotype. The chain uses TRBV7-2 and TRBJ1-1, with no clear D. Per germline, CDR1 SGHTA and CDR2 FQGNSA. CDR3 length equals 15 residues. V was shortened by 1 base and J by 3 bases, with 12 bases between the two germline ends. CDR3 DNA: TGTGCCAGCAGCTTAGGAGGCACCGGGGACACTGAAGCTTTCTTT. Translated, it gives CASSLGGTGDTEAFF.

The chain joins TRBV7-8 to TRBJ2-6; no clear D gene. The germline V and J ends were trimmed by 1 base and 2 bases, with 9 bases remaining between them. Germline CDR1 SGHVS, CDR2 FQNEAQ. The CDR3 sequence is 16 residues long. The CDR3 nucleotides are TGTGCCAGCAGCTTAGTATTTCTCACTGGGGCCAACGTCCTGACTTTC. Its translation is CASSLVFLTGANVLTF.

The chain recombines TRBV12-3 or TRBV12-4 with TRBJ1-3; 9 bases are shared with TRBD1. V gave up 3 bases and J gave up 2 bases; unmatched junction bases: 5. CDR3 length: 16 amino acids. The CDR3 DNA is TGTGCCAGCAGTTTTCCGGACAGGGGCACTGGAAACACCATATATTTT. Its translation: CASSFPDRGTGNTIYF.

This clonotype was seen only once. Relative to the germline gene, one junction end is altered; a read error may explain this. The V gene is TRBV11-2, the J gene TRBJ2-3; D is undetermined. CDR1 and CDR2 from the germline V gene are SGHAT and FQNNGV. The CDR3 consists of 16 residues. The CDR3 region is CTSSIYTGPTVDTQYF. The CDR3 DNA reads TGTACCAGCAGCATTTATACGGGTCCGACGGTAGATACGCAGTATTTT. The variable domain in full, with the rest retrieved from reference TRBV11-2 and TRBJ2-3, is EAGVAQSPRYKIIEKRQSVAFWCNPISGHATLYWYQQILGQGPKLLIQFQNNGVVDDSQLPKDRFSAERLKGVDSTLKIQPAKLEDSAVYLCTSSIYTGPTVDTQYFGPGTRLTVL.

At least ten counts were recorded for this clonotype. This chain joins TRBV7-2 and TRBJ1-5; 8 bases map to TRBD1. Germline CDR1 and CDR2: SGHTA and FQGNSA. CDR3 length: 15 residues. Trimming took 4 bases from V and 0 from J; bases not matched to a gene: 2. Here the CDR3 reads CASSSGTGSNQPQHF. The CDR3 nucleotides read TGTGCCAGCAGCTCAGGGACAGGTAGCAATCAGCCCCAGCATTTT.

The sample holds many counts of this clonotype. The rearrangement joins TRBV24-1 to TRBJ2-2; the match to TRBD1 covers 7 bases. Germline CDR1 reads KGHDR; CDR2 reads SFDVKD. V shed 4 bases and J 4 bases; nucleotides not matched to a gene: 5. CDR3 length: 15 residues. The CDR3 here is CATSDATGTTGELFF. Written as DNA, the CDR3 is TGTGCCACCAGTGACGCGACAGGGACCACCGGGGAGCTGTTTTTT.

At least ten counts were recorded for this clonotype. The chain uses TRBV12-3 or TRBV12-4 and TRBJ1-3; no clear D. V was cut by 3 bases and J by 2 bases, with 17 bases left in between. The CDR3 has 17 amino acids. The CDR3 here is CASSFSVHSLAGNTIYF. For the CDR3, the DNA is TGTGCCAGCAGTTTCTCCGTTCACAGTCTTGCTGGAAACACCATATATTTT.

V usage is TRBV6-5 and J usage is TRBJ2-1; either TRBD1 or TRBD2 may supply D (5 bases each). V lost 2 bases and J lost 5, with 13 bases in between. Germline CDR1 MNHEY, CDR2 SVGAGI. The length of the CDR3 is 15 residues. CDR3 sequence reads: CASSYEPGTHNEQFF. The DNA of the CDR3 is TGTGCCAGCAGTTACGAACCCGGGACCCACAATGAGCAGTTCTTC.

This clonotype was seen a few times. This chain joins TRBV28 and TRBJ1-5; D remains ambiguous. In germline, CDR1 is MDHEN, CDR2 SYDVKM. CDR3 length: 14 amino acids. Trimming stripped 1 base from V and 2 bases from J, with 6 bases between. The CDR3 DNA is TGTGCCAGCAGTTTATATGGGGGCAATCAGCCCCAGCATTTT. It is translated as CASSLYGGNQPQHF.

This chain connects TRBV7-3 to TRBJ2-1; 8 positions agree with TRBD1. V shed 3 bases, J shed 11 bases, and the junction held 12 bases outside the gene matches. Germline CDR1 is SGHTA and CDR2 is FQGTGA. There are 15 residues in the CDR3. This chain's CDR3 is CASSFGSTGDPKQFF. CDR3 DNA: TGTGCCAGCAGCTTCGGCTCGACAGGGGACCCTAAGCAGTTCTTC.

This clonotype was found a few times. The chain is built from TRBV7-2 and TRBJ2-5, with 10 bases fitting TRBD1. V lost 6 bases to trimming and J lost 3 bases; unmatched junction nucleotides: 7. CDR1 is SGHTA, CDR2 FQGNSA, per germline. CDR3 length: 15 residues. The CDR3 region has the DNA TGTGCCAGCAGGCGTGACAGGGGGCGCGAAGAGACCCAGTACTTC. As protein: CASRRDRGREETQYF.